Below are 15 T cell receptor beta chains sequenced from a single sample in a study of vaccination effects on CD4 cells after COVID-19. Viral peptide pools were used in the ViraFEST assay to expand antigen-specific CD4+ T cells, and sequencing came afterward. Culture lasted around eleven days before CD4+ T cell isolation. All vaccine recipients tested negative for nucleocapsid antibodies and had never contracted SARS-CoV-2 infection. Using immunoSEQ multiplex PCR, the repertoire was profiled, and TCRdb retains in-frame clones only, with some absent. The top ten clones hold about 18% of a sample with 52,000 or so clones, roughly 70% of them seen once. These receptors are not linked to any known antigen. The material sequenced was CD4+ T cells from PBMCs cultured with SARS-CoV-2 spike peptides, taken before COVID-19 vaccination. The receptors shown here come from a human donor who received a COVID-19 vaccine.

This clone was recorded a few times. The V gene is TRBV3-1 (or the pseudogene TRBV3-2), the J gene TRBJ1-4; perhaps TRBD1 as D (6 bases). CDR3 length: 14 amino acids. CDR1 is LGHDT and CDR2 is YNNKEL in the germline V gene (reference sequence). Trimming left V 2 bases short and J 7 bases short, with 11 bases between. CDR3 sequence: CASSQRDKGEKLFF. The CDR3 region has the DNA TGTGCCAGCAGCCAACGGGACAAGGGTGAAAAACTGTTTTTT.

The V gene is TRBV7-9, the J gene TRBJ2-1, with a tentative D call TRBD2 (6 bases). Germline CDR1 SEHNR, CDR2 FQNEAQ (reference sequence). Trimming cost V 1 base and J 2 bases, with 9 bases left between them. The CDR3 length is 15 residues. CDR3 DNA sequence: TGTGCCAGCAGCTTAGTCGGGGGAACCTACAATGAGCAGTTCTTC. Its translation: CASSLVGGTYNEQFF.

The chain carries TRBV2 and TRBJ2-5; TRBD2 aligns across 9 bases. The length of the CDR3 is 16 residues. The J segment lost 1 base and the V segment lost 7 bases, leaving 10 bases of the junction unmatched. Germline V gene data show CDR1 as SNHLY and CDR2 as FYNNEI. CDR3 coding DNA: TGTGCCAGCAAAGCTAGGACTAGCGTTCCCCAAGAGACCCAGTACTTC. Its protein product is CASKARTSVPQETQYF.

V and J are TRBV11-2 and TRBJ2-7; 7 bases line up with TRBD2. After removal of 0 bases from V and 7 bases from J, the junction contained 3 bases not matched to a gene. There are 13 residues in the CDR3. Per germline, CDR1 SGHAT and CDR2 FQNNGV. The CDR3 sequence is CASSLDGRGEQYF. The CDR3 bases are TGTGCCAGCAGCTTAGATGGGAGGGGTGAGCAGTACTTC.

The rearrangement links TRBV11-2 to TRBJ1-3; 8 nucleotides line up with TRBD1. Germline V gives CDR1 SGHAT, CDR2 FQNNGV. The trim removed 5 bases at V and 2 bases at J, leaving 2 bases unmatched. The CDR3 contains 14 residues. This CDR3 is CASSRDRTGNTIYF. The CDR3 bases are TGTGCCAGCAGCCGGGACAGGACTGGAAACACCATATATTTT.

This chain connects TRBV6-5 to TRBJ2-7, with 10 bases identical to TRBD1. Germline V gives CDR1 MNHEY, CDR2 SVGAGI. The CDR3 is 15 amino acids. V shed 7 bases, J shed 1 base, and the junction held 7 bases outside the gene matches. The DNA for the CDR3 is TGTGCCAGCAAGGGGGACAGGGGAAGGTCCTACGAGCAGTACTTC. Translating it yields CASKGDRGRSYEQYF.

The chain carries TRBV6-5 and TRBJ1-2, with 10 positions matching TRBD1. The trim removed 6 bases at V and 4 bases at J, leaving 5 bases unmatched. The CDR3 is 14 residues long. CDR1 is MNHEY, CDR2 SVGAGI, per germline. The CDR3 sequence: CASRPDRGIYGYTF. CDR3 in DNA: TGTGCCAGCAGACCGGACAGGGGGATCTATGGCTACACCTTC.

The rearrangement uses TRBV7-8 and TRBJ2-1; D is perhaps TRBD2 (6 bases). The V end lost 8 bases, the J end lost 3 bases, and 11 bases lay between the germline ends. CDR1 is SGHVS, CDR2 FQNEAQ, per germline. This CDR3 spans 13 amino acids. In DNA form, the CDR3 reads TGTGCCAGCCGCCGGGGGATCTACAATGAGCAGTTCTTC. Translation gives CASRRGIYNEQFF.

The chain uses TRBV19 and TRBJ2-2; 12 nucleotides match TRBD2. The CDR3 is 16 amino acids. Germline V gene lookup returns CDR1 LNHDA and CDR2 SQIVND (reference sequence). The J segment lost 6 bases and the V segment lost 7 bases, leaving 9 bases of the junction unmatched. The CDR3 sequence is CASIRLAGEPSGELFF. The CDR3 DNA reads as TGTGCCAGTATCCGACTAGCGGGGGAACCCTCCGGGGAGCTGTTTTTT.

This clone was observed a few times. This chain joins TRBV7-4 and TRBJ2-7; the D is unclear. Germline-derived CDR1 and CDR2 are SGHVT and SQSDAQ. The CDR3 is made up of 14 amino acids. Here the CDR3 reads CGSSPPQPGDRQYF. The CDR3 DNA is TGTGGGAGCAGCCCCCCCCAGCCCGGAGATAGGCAGTACTTC.

The sample holds one count of this clone. The rearrangement links TRBV28 to TRBJ2-5, with 9 bases fitting TRBD2. The CDR3 has 14 amino acids. The V and J ends lost 2 bases and 5 bases, in that order; junction bases with no gene match: 3. CDR1 and CDR2 from the germline V gene are MDHEN and SYDVKM. The CDR3 DNA follows: TGTGCCAGCAGTTTAGCGGGAGGGCCGGAGACCCAGTACTTC. Translation: CASSLAGGPETQYF. Full variable domain (outside the CDR3, taken from reference TRBV28 and TRBJ2-5): DVKVTQSSRYLVKRTGEKVFLECVQDMDHENMFWYRQDPGLGLRLIYFSYDVKMKEKGDIPEGYSVSREKKERFSLILESASTNQTSMYLCASSLAGGPETQYFGPGTRLLVL.

J is TRBJ1-5 and V is TRBV28; a weak D match, TRBD1 (6 bases). Germline V gene data show CDR1 as MDHEN and CDR2 as SYDVKM. The CDR3 is 16 amino acids. Trimming took 0 bases from V and 0 from J, leaving 9 bases between them. This chain's CDR3 is CASSLWGASSNQPQHF. In DNA form, the CDR3 reads TGTGCCAGCAGTTTATGGGGGGCTAGTAGCAATCAGCCCCAGCATTTT.

The chain is built from TRBV6-2 or TRBV6-3 and TRBJ1-3, with D perhaps matching TRBD1 (6 bases). The germline CDR1 and CDR2 sequences are MNHEY and SVGEGT. Trimming stripped 4 bases from V and 2 bases from J, with 12 bases between. CDR3 length: 15 amino acids. DNA of the CDR3: TGTGCCAGCAGTTCCAGGGGCGCGCCTGGAAACACCATATATTTT. As protein: CASSSRGAPGNTIYF.

The chain links TRBV10-3 to TRBJ2-6, with 7 bases identical to TRBD1. CDR3 length equals 17 residues. The V segment lost 4 bases and the J segment 0 bases; nucleotides outside the gene matches: 6. Germline-derived CDR1 and CDR2 are ENHRY and SYGVKD. This CDR3 is CAISGGTASSGANVLTF. For the CDR3, the DNA is TGTGCCATCAGTGGAGGGACAGCGAGCTCTGGGGCCAACGTCCTGACTTTC.

This clone has only a few counts. The chain uses TRBV7-2 and TRBJ2-1; D not certain. The germline V gene has CDR1 SGHTA and CDR2 FQGNSA. This CDR3 is 14 amino acids long. V was cut by 5 bases and J by 9 bases, with 17 bases left in between. The CDR3 sequence: CASSPPPFRAEQFF. In DNA form, the CDR3 reads TGTGCCAGCAGCCCCCCTCCCTTTAGGGCTGAGCAGTTCTTC. Looking up the rest from reference TRBV7-2 and TRBJ2-1 gives the full variable domain: GAGVSQSPSNKVTEKGKDVELRCDPISGHTALYWYRQSLGQGLEFLIYFQGNSAPDKSGLPSDRFSAERTGGSVSTLTIQRTQQEDSAVYLCASSPPPFRAEQFFGPGTRLTVL.